The sequence of this TCR beta chain was determined in a study of blood T cell repertoires in COVID-19. The CDR3 totals 16 residues. Trimming cost V 5 bases and J 7 bases; bases outside gene matches: 9. CDR1 is LNHDA and CDR2 is SQIVND in the germline V gene (reference sequence). Sequenced by immunoSEQ multiplex PCR; TCRdb stores in-frame clones only, minus some. The sample records 330,000 or so clones, about 92% being singletons. The sample consisted of peripheral blood. This sequence was found in a woman aged 60-70 years with COVID-19, enrolled during active disease. V usage is TRBV19 and J usage is TRBJ2-3, with 13 bases fitting TRBD2. Here the CDR3 reads CASSPQLAGGPYTQYF. In DNA form, the CDR3 reads TGTGCCAGTAGTCCACAACTAGCGGGGGGGCCCTATACGCAGTATTTT.